Sequencing of this T cell receptor beta chain was carried out in a study of blood T cell repertoires in COVID-19. Using immunoSEQ multiplex PCR, the repertoire was profiled, and TCRdb retains in-frame clones only, with some absent. The sample includes some 91,000 clones, around 80% of them seen just once. Deletions cut 6 bases from V and 2 bases from J, with 14 bases between. Germline V gene data show CDR1 as MNHEY and CDR2 as SVGAGI. This CDR3 contains 14 residues. The sequence came from a man aged 65-85 years with acute or convalescent COVID-19. Source material: peripheral blood. The V and J genes are TRBV6-5 and TRBJ2-7; D may be TRBD1 (6 bases). In DNA form, the CDR3 reads TGTGCCAGCAGGAAAGTGACAGGTGCCTACGAGCAGTACGTC. Translated: CASRKVTGAYEQYV.